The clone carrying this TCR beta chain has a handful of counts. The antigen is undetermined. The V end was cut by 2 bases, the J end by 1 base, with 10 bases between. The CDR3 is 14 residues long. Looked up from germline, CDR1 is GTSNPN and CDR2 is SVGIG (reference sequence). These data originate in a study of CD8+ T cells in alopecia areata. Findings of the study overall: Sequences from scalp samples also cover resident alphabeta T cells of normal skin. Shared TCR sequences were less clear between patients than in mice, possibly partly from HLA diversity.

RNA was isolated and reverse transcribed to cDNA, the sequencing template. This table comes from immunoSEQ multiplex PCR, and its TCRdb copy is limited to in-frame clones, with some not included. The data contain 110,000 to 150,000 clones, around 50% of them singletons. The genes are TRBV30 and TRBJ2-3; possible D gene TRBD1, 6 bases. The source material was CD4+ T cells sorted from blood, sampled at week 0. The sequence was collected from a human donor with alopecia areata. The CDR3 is CAWSTQGRTDTQYF. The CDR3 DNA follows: TGTGCCTGGAGTACACAGGGCCGCACAGATACGCAGTATTTT.